The 22 T cell receptor beta chains reported below all come from one sample, sequenced in a study of CD8+ T cells in alopecia areata. Isolated RNA was reverse transcribed into cDNA used as the sequencing template. Profiling relied on immunoSEQ multiplex PCR, and the TCRdb table lists in-frame clones only, not all of them. The sample shows more than 130,000 clones, around four fifths of them seen only once. The treatment is: oral pan-JAK inhibitor, 5-10 mg twice daily. The sample in question was CD8+ T cells sorted from blood, obtained at week 4, from a patient treated with tofacitinib. The receptors here all came from a human donor with alopecia areata.

The chain combines TRBV19 with TRBJ1-5; tentative D call: TRBD1 (5 bases). The CDR3 runs to 14 residues. V lost 3 bases to trimming and J lost 2 bases, with 8 bases between them. Germline-derived CDR1 and CDR2 are LNHDA and SQIVND (reference sequence). The CDR3 sequence: CASSMPGGNQPQHF. CDR3 coding DNA: TGTGCCAGTAGTATGCCGGGGGGCAATCAGCCCCAGCATTTT.

The chain links TRBV5-4 to TRBJ1-2; TRBD1 matches 7 bases. The germline gives CDR1 SGHNT, CDR2 YYREEE (reference sequence). V trimming: 2 bases; J trimming: 4 bases; junction bases outside the gene matches: 11. The CDR3 loop spans 16 amino acids. CDR3 coding DNA: TGTGCCAGCAGCTTAACAGGGGAAACGGCGGGCTATGGCTACACCTTC. Its protein product is CASSLTGETAGYGYTF.

The chain has TRBV7-9 and TRBJ2-1; D tentatively fits TRBD1 or TRBD2 (5 bases each). The V gene's germline CDR1 is SEHNR and CDR2 FQNEAQ (reference sequence). V lost 4 bases and J lost 0, with 16 bases in between. The CDR3 has 17 amino acids. CDR3 residues: CASSSVEADSSYNEQFF. The CDR3 nucleotides read TGTGCCAGCAGCTCCGTGGAGGCAGACAGCTCCTACAATGAGCAGTTCTTC.

This chain uses TRBV5-1 with TRBJ2-7; 10 bases align to TRBD2. The CDR3 consists of 17 residues. The trim removed 0 bases at V and 6 bases at J, leaving 12 bases unmatched. CDR1 SGHRS and CDR2 YFSETQ come from the germline V gene. This chain's CDR3 is CASSLAKASGGAGEQYF. In DNA, the CDR3 is TGCGCCAGCAGCTTGGCCAAGGCTAGCGGGGGAGCGGGCGAGCAGTACTTC. Combining the CDR3 with reference TRBV5-1 and TRBJ2-7 gives the whole variable domain KAGVTQTPRYLIKTRGQQVTLSCSPISGHRSVSWYQQTPGQGLQFLFEYFSETQRNKGNFPGRFSGRQFSNSRSEMNVSTLELGDSALYLCASSLAKASGGAGEQYFGPGTRLTVT.

This clone was seen just once. This CDR3 reads CAWTSGRSSYNEQFF. The CDR3 DNA reads TGTGCCTGGACAAGTGGCCGAAGCTCCTACAATGAGCAGTTCTTC. This rearrangement joins TRBV30 to TRBJ2-1, with no clear D. The germline V gene encodes CDR1 GTSNPN and CDR2 SVGIG (reference sequence). The ends were cut back, 4 bases at V and 0 bases at J, with 13 bases in the middle. The length of the CDR3 is 15 residues.

V usage is TRBV2 and J usage is TRBJ1-6; no clear D. The CDR3 spans 18 residues. The germline gives CDR1 SNHLY, CDR2 FYNNEI. V was pared by 3 bases and J by 0 bases, with 15 bases between. The CDR3 reads CASSDQSTLSSYNSPLHF. For the CDR3, the DNA is TGTGCCAGCAGTGACCAGTCTACCTTGAGCTCCTATAATTCACCCCTCCACTTT.

The chain joins TRBV27 to TRBJ1-6; D is perhaps TRBD1 (6 bases). This CDR3 spans 16 amino acids. V dropped 6 bases and J dropped 7 bases, with 19 bases sitting between them. In germline, CDR1 is MNHEY, CDR2 SMNVEV (reference sequence). The CDR3 DNA reads as TGTGCCAGCAGAATCGCCGGGGGGCTATGGAATTCACCCCTCCACTTT. Translating it yields CASRIAGGLWNSPLHF.

The rearrangement uses TRBV9 and TRBJ2-3; no clear D gene. CDR3 size: 15 residues. Per germline, CDR1 SGDLS and CDR2 YYNGEE. The ends were cut back, 4 bases at V and 0 bases at J, with 12 bases in the middle. The CDR3 is CASSPHPTSTDTQYF. The CDR3 DNA follows: TGTGCCAGCAGCCCACACCCGACAAGCACAGATACGCAGTATTTT.

This clone was seen only once. V gene TRBV4-1 combines with J gene TRBJ2-7, with 7 positions matching TRBD2. With 1 base clipped from V and 2 bases from J, the junction kept 5 bases outside the gene matches. Germline loops: CDR1 MGHRA, CDR2 YSYEKL. This CDR3 region has 15 residues. The CDR3 DNA reads as TGCGCCAGCAGCCAAGTCCTAGCGGAAACCTACGAGCAGTACTTC. This translates into CASSQVLAETYEQYF.

The rearrangement links TRBV11-1 to TRBJ2-3, with 9 positions matching TRBD2. V shed 5 bases, J shed 5 bases, and the junction held 5 bases outside the gene matches. This CDR3 has 14 amino acids. CDR1 and CDR2 from the germline V gene are SGHAT and FQDESV (reference sequence). The CDR3 DNA reads as TGTGCCAGCAGCCGGACTAGCGCGGGAGATACGCAGTATTTT. Protein sequence: CASSRTSAGDTQYF.

This clone was recorded once. This sample also contains other DNA sequences that code for the same CDR3. The chain recombines TRBV6-5 with TRBJ1-1; D unresolved. V shed 4 bases and J shed 1 base, with 7 bases lying between them. Germline V gives CDR1 MNHEY, CDR2 SVGAGI. The CDR3 runs 13 residues. The DNA of the CDR3 is TGTGCCAGCAGTTTATCGGGGAACACTGAAGCTTTCTTT. It translates to CASSLSGNTEAFF.

The rearrangement uses TRBV6-4 and TRBJ2-3; possibly TRBD1 for D (5 bases). V was clipped by 3 bases and J by 0 bases, with 10 bases between them. Germline V gene data show CDR1 as MRHNA and CDR2 as SNTAGT. CDR3 size: 15 residues. The CDR3 sequence is CASSESQGSTDTQYF. The CDR3 nucleotides read TGTGCCAGCAGTGAGTCTCAGGGTAGCACAGATACGCAGTATTTT.

This clone was picked up a small number of times. The rearrangement links TRBV5-4 to TRBJ2-2, with TRBD1 matching over 7 bases. V lost 3 bases to trimming and J lost 6 bases; unmatched junction nucleotides: 11. The CDR3 has 16 amino acids. From germline, CDR1 is SGHNT and CDR2 YYREEE (reference sequence). The chain's CDR3 is CASSWPGQTLPGELFF. The CDR3 coding sequence is TGTGCCAGCAGCTGGCCGGGACAGACCTTACCCGGGGAGCTGTTTTTT.

CDR3 DNA: TGTGCCAGCAGCTCCGAAGGGACTAGCGGGGGGATTAGCACAGATACGCAGTATTTT. Translating it yields CASSSEGTSGGISTDTQYF. The gene calls are TRBV7-6 and TRBJ2-3; 15 bases are a match to TRBD2. V gave up 4 bases and J gave up 0 bases; unmatched junction bases: 8. Germline-derived CDR1 and CDR2 are SGHVS and FNYEAQ. The CDR3 loop spans 19 amino acids.

With regard to this clone: Other DNA sequences in this specimen translate into the identical CDR3. V is TRBV5-1 and J is TRBJ2-7; 9 positions match TRBD1. From germline, CDR1 is SGHRS and CDR2 YFSETQ. The CDR3 runs to 14 residues. V shed 0 bases, J shed 3 bases, and the junction held 1 base outside the gene matches. The CDR3 region has the DNA TGCGCCAGCAGCTTGGGACAGGGGGTCTACGAGCAGTACTTC. Amino acids: CASSLGQGVYEQYF.

This clone was detected a few times. V gene TRBV7-9 combines with J gene TRBJ2-5; tentative D call: TRBD2 (5 bases). Between the trimmed V and J ends, which lost 5 bases and 7 bases, there was a span of 14 bases. The CDR3 extends over 13 amino acids. Germline V gene sequence: CDR1 SEHNR, CDR2 FQNEAQ (reference sequence). The CDR3 coding sequence is TGTGCCAGCAGCAAGGACTTATCAGGGACCCAGTACTTC. Amino acids: CASSKDLSGTQYF.

The chain is built from TRBV30 and TRBJ1-1; no reliable D call. The CDR3 is made up of 14 amino acids. Germline assignment: CDR1 GTSNPN and CDR2 SVGIG (reference sequence). The V gene lost 5 bases and the J gene lost 2 bases, with 15 bases spanning the gap. The CDR3, as DNA: TGTGCCTGGTGGCATCGAGCATTTAACACTGAAGCTTTCTTT. This sequence encodes CAWWHRAFNTEAFF.

This clone was recorded only once. The rearrangement joins TRBV5-1 to TRBJ2-5, with 9 bases that match TRBD2. This CDR3 spans 14 amino acids. Losses at the gene ends were 2 bases for V and 3 bases for J; bases not matched to a gene: 2. Per the germline V gene, CDR1 is SGHRS and CDR2 is YFSETQ. Here the CDR3 DNA reads TGCGCCAGCAGCTTAGCTAGCGGGGAAGAGACCCAGTACTTC. Protein: CASSLASGEETQYF. Variable domain in full (rest from reference TRBV5-1 and TRBJ2-5): KAGVTQTPRYLIKTRGQQVTLSCSPISGHRSVSWYQQTPGQGLQFLFEYFSETQRNKGNFPGRFSGRQFSNSRSEMNVSTLELGDSALYLCASSLASGEETQYFGPGTRLLVL.

This clone was picked up one time. The rearrangement uses TRBV4-3 and TRBJ2-3, with D possibly matching TRBD2 (6 bases). Germline V gene sequence: CDR1 LGHNA, CDR2 YSLEER. CDR3 size: 14 residues. V was cut by 4 bases and J by 3 bases, with 11 bases left in between. The CDR3 loop reads CASSPDGGTDTQYF. The CDR3 DNA reads as TGCGCCAGCAGCCCTGACGGGGGAACAGATACGCAGTATTTT.

This clone was found a few times. The V call is TRBV4-2, the J call TRBJ2-7, with D possibly TRBD1 on 6 matching bases. With 1 base removed from V and 6 bases from J, the gap between germline ends came to 16 bases. This CDR3 region has 15 residues. The germline CDR1 and CDR2 sequences are LGHNA and YNFKEQ. The CDR3 reads CASSQGRGITREQYF. In DNA, the CDR3 is TGTGCCAGCAGCCAAGGCAGGGGTATTACGCGCGAGCAGTACTTC.

This chain joins TRBV27 and TRBJ1-1; D may be TRBD1 (5 bases). The germline V gene encodes CDR1 MNHEY and CDR2 SMNVEV (reference sequence). CDR3 size: 16 residues. V lost 2 bases to trimming and J lost 5 bases, with 18 bases between them. In DNA form, the CDR3 reads TGTGCCAGCAGTTTAGGTTTGGGGCAGTACGAGACTGAAGCTTTCTTT. Protein sequence: CASSLGLGQYETEAFF.

The rearrangement uses TRBV5-6 and TRBJ1-5; D gene ambiguous. CDR3 length: 13 residues. Germline V CDR1 and CDR2: SGHDT, YYEEEE. Trimming removed 1 base from V and 3 bases from J, with 5 bases in between. CDR3 sequence (DNA): TGTGCCAGCAGCTTGACAGCCAATCAGCCCCAGCATTTT. Protein product: CASSLTANQPQHF. Drawing the rest from reference TRBV5-6 and TRBJ1-5, the complete variable domain is DAGVTQSPTHLIKTRGQQVTLRCSPKSGHDTVSWYQQALGQGPQFIFQYYEEEERQRGNFPDRFSGHQFPNYSSELNVNALLLGDSALYLCASSLTANQPQHFGDGTRLSIL.